This T cell receptor beta chain was recovered during a study of blood T cells in healthy people across ages. The wider study: The capture of about one barcoded beta molecule per two T cells was achieved by template switching.

The authors ran a second PCR of about 6 to 11 cycles using a sample-barcoded 5' primer and a J-beta primer mix. Each cDNA molecule received a tag from a template-switch adaptor that had 12 random nucleotides. TCRdb used MiXCR to reprocess the 5' RACE reads, holding one entry per CDR3 protein. The sample carries some 860,000 distinct CDR3 sequences, 56% recorded once. The V gene's germline CDR1 is DFQATT and CDR2 SNEGSKA (reference sequence). This CDR3 is built from 13 residues. Trimming pared 3 bases from V and 3 bases from J, leaving 11 bases between. The sample holds a few counts of this clonotype. Its cognate antigen is unknown. Study-level results: Unsorted PBMC input precluded a conclusive naive versus antigen-experienced comparison.

Each sample gave at least 6.5 million isolated PBMCs. The source material was blood. The clonotype originates from a man aged 35 to 55 in good health. V is TRBV20-1 and J is TRBJ1-1, with D possibly TRBD1 on 5 matching bases. DNA for the CDR3: TGCAGTGCTAGGCAGGGTGGGGACACTGAAGCTTTCTTT. This codes for CSARQGGDTEAFF.